The entry below gives a single T cell receptor beta chain sequence along with its context. No antigen is known for it. The data were obtained in a study of CD8 T cells in ankylosing spondylitis. Study results and caveats: A TCR beta motif of seven or eight highly homologous variants appeared characteristic of ankylosing spondylitis blood. In the blood and synovial fluid of reactive arthritis, some motif variants had been previously reported. CD8+ by phenotype, disease-linked clones were relatively rare in peripheral blood. As reported, disease-linked clones showed significant enrichment in matched ankylosing spondylitis synovial fluid.

CDR1 and CDR2 from the germline V gene are SGHKS and YYEKEE (reference sequence). The CDR3 is 15 residues long. V was cut by 4 bases and J by 1 base, with 15 bases left in between. Quantitative molecular-barcoded 5'-RACE generated the TCR beta libraries. TCRdb reanalysed the 5' RACE reads using MiXCR and keeps one entry per CDR3 protein. The sample carries a few hundred thousand distinct CDR3 sequences, about 13% recorded once. The sequence came from a male donor with ankylosing spondylitis. The chain recombines TRBV5-5 with TRBJ2-7, with D perhaps given as TRBD1 or TRBD2 (5 bases each). Input material: blood, either unsorted or a sorted T cell fraction (not recorded which). As DNA, the CDR3 is TGTGCCAGCAGCCCCGACCCATGGGGGTCCTACGAGCAGTACTTC. Residues: CASSPDPWGSYEQYF.